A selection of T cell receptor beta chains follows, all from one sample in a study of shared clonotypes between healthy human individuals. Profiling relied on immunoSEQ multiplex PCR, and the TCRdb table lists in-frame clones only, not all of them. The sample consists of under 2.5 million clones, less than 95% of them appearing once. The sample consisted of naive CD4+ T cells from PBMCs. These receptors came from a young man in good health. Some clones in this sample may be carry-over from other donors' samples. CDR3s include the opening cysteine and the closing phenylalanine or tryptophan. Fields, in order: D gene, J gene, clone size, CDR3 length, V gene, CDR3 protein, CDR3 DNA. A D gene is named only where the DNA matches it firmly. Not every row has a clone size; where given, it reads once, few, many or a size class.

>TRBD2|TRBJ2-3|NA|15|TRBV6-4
CASSESLAATDTQYF
TGTGCCAGCAGTGAGTCGCTAGCGGCCACAGATACGCAGTATTTT
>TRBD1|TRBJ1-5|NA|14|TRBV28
CASSVQGAAQPQHF
TGTGCCAGCAGCGTGCAGGGGGCAGCCCAGCCCCAGCATTTT
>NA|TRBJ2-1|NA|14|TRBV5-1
CASSYGPTREEQFF
TGCGCCAGCAGCTACGGACCGACTAGAGAGGAGCAGTTCTTC
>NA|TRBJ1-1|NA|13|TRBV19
CASSIGGMGEAFF
TGTGCCAGTAGTATCGGGGGAATGGGGGAAGCTTTCTTT
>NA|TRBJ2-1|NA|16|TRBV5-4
CASSLFRATRGNEQFF
TGTGCCAGCAGCTTGTTTCGGGCGACTAGGGGCAATGAGCAGTTCTTC
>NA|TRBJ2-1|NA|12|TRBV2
CASSESGNEQFF
TGTGCCAGCAGTGAATCAGGGAATGAGCAGTTCTTC
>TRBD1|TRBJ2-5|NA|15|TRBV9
CASSVVGTGIETQYF
TGTGCCAGCAGCGTAGTTGGGACAGGGATAGAGACCCAGTACTTC
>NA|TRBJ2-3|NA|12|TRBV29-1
CSAGGVADTQYF
TGCAGCGCCGGGGGAGTGGCAGATACGCAGTATTTT
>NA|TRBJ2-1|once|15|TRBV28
CASSLGLVSYNEQFF
TGTGCCAGCAGTTTAGGGCTAGTCAGCTACAATGAGCAGTTCTTC
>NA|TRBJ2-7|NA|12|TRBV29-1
CSVTRGRGEQYF
TGCAGCGTGACTAGGGGTAGAGGCGAGCAGTACTTC
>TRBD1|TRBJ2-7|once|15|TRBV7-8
CASSLGDRDGYEQYF
TGTGCCAGCAGCTTAGGGGACAGGGATGGGTACGAGCAGTACTTC
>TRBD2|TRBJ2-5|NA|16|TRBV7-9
CASSLVSWTSQETQYF
TGTGCCAGCAGCTTAGTTAGTTGGACTAGCCAAGAGACCCAGTACTTC
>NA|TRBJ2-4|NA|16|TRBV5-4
CASSLGTGRSLNIQYF
TGTGCCAGCAGCTTGGGTACGGGGAGAAGTTTAAACATTCAGTACTTC
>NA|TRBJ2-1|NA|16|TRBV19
CASSGLGRYPNNEQFF
TGTGCCAGTAGCGGGCTAGGTCGTTACCCCAACAATGAGCAGTTCTTC
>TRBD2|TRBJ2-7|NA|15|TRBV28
CASSPRLAGVHEQYF
TGTGCCAGCAGCCCACGACTAGCGGGAGTTCACGAGCAGTACTTC
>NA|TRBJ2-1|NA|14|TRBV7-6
CASSLGSPYNEQFF
TGTGCCAGCAGCTTAGGTAGCCCCTACAATGAGCAGTTCTTC
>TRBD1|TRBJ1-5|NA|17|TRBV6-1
CASSELKGGGSNQPQHF
TGTGCCAGCAGTGAACTAAAAGGGGGCGGCAGCAATCAGCCCCAGCATTTT
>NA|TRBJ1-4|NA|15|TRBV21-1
CASSKRPGPNEKLFF
TGTGCCAGCAGCAAAAGGCCAGGGCCTAATGAAAAACTGTTTTTT
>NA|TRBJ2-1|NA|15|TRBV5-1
CASSLASRTYNEQFF
TGCGCCAGCAGCTTGGCTAGTCGGACCTACAATGAGCAGTTCTTC
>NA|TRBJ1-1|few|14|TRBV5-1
CASSLAPGNTEAFF
TGCGCCAGCAGCTTGGCCCCAGGGAACACTGAAGCTTTCTTT
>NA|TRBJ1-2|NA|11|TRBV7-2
CASSLAFGYTF
TGTGCCAGCAGCTTAGCGTTTGGCTACACCTTC
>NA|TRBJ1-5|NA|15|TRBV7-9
CASSLVNGKGQPQHF
TGTGCCAGCAGCTTAGTTAATGGGAAAGGCCAGCCCCAGCATTTT
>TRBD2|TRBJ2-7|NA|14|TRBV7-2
CASSLLAAVYEQYF
TGTGCCAGCAGCCTACTAGCGGCGGTATACGAGCAGTACTTC
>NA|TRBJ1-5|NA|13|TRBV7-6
CASGQYSNQPQHF
TGTGCCAGCGGGCAGTATAGCAATCAGCCCCAGCATTTT
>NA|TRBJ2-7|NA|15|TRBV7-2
CASSPRGPTGDEQYF
TGTGCCAGCAGCCCACGGGGACCAACTGGAGACGAGCAGTACTTC
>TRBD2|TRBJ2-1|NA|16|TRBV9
CASSFLGLAEYNEQFF
TGTGCCAGCAGCTTCCTGGGACTAGCGGAATACAATGAGCAGTTCTTC
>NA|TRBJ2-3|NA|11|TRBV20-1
CSASDTLGQYF
TGCAGTGCTAGCGATACCTTAGGGCAGTATTTT
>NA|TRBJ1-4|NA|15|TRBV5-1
CASSLRAATNEKLFF
TGCGCCAGCAGCTTGCGAGCCGCAACTAATGAAAAACTGTTTTTT
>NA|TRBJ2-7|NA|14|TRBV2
CASRMEGASYEQYF
TGTGCCAGCCGCATGGAGGGGGCCTCCTACGAGCAGTACTTC